Following are 18 T cell receptor beta chains from one sample sequenced in a study of T cell changes during pregnancy in multiple sclerosis. Measured with immunoSEQ multiplex PCR; TCRdb has only the in-frame clones, and not every one. The profile shows more than 55,000 clones, roughly 93% of them singletons. Specimen: peripheral blood, collected in the second trimester of pregnancy. The receptors were gathered from a female donor with multiple sclerosis, enrolled in a pregnancy study.

In this sample, this clone turned up a few times. CDR3 amino acids: CASSIGRGTHTKRFGYTF. CDR3 nucleotide sequence: TGTGCCAGTAGTATAGGAAGAGGGACACACACCAAACGGTTTGGCTACACCTTC. V and J are TRBV19 and TRBJ1-2, with D tentatively TRBD1 (6 bases). This CDR3 has 18 residues. V lost 1 base, J lost 7 bases, and 25 bases lay in between. The germline V gene has CDR1 LNHDA and CDR2 SQIVND (reference sequence).

This chain joins TRBV6-5 and TRBJ1-4, with D perhaps matching TRBD1 (5 bases). This CDR3 has 15 residues. Trimming shortened V by 6 bases and J by 7 bases, and 18 bases separated the two germline ends. CDR1 and CDR2 (germline): MNHEY, SVGAGI. In DNA, the CDR3 is TGTGCCAGCAGCAGGGCCTTTCCTCTCGTTGAAAAACTGTTTTTT. Translating it yields CASSRAFPLVEKLFF.

The chain carries TRBV6-5 and TRBJ1-2; 8 nucleotides match TRBD1. The germline gives CDR1 MNHEY, CDR2 SVGAGI. V lost 2 bases to trimming and J lost 8 bases; unmatched junction nucleotides: 10. The CDR3 is 15 residues long. The CDR3 DNA reads as TGTGCCAGCAGTTACACTATCCAGGGGGCGGGCGGCTACACCTTC. It specifies CASSYTIQGAGGYTF.

The chain combines TRBV18 with TRBJ2-2; D is perhaps TRBD1 (6 bases). Germline CDR1 KGHSH, CDR2 LQKENI. V gave up 1 base and J gave up 1 base, with 7 bases separating them. The CDR3 sequence is 15 residues long. This chain's CDR3 is CASSPRGQNTGELFF. The CDR3 DNA follows: TGTGCCAGCTCACCACGGGGACAGAACACCGGGGAGCTGTTTTTT.

The V gene is TRBV6-1, the J gene TRBJ1-2; 8 nucleotides line up with TRBD1. Germline lookup yields CDR1 MNHNS and CDR2 SASEGT. CDR3 size: 18 residues. J lost 4 bases, V lost 3 bases, and 16 bases had no gene match. The CDR3: CASSDRKIWTGRIYGYTF. DNA for the CDR3: TGTGCCAGCAGTGACCGCAAAATTTGGACAGGGAGGATCTATGGCTACACCTTC.

The genes are TRBV2 and TRBJ1-2; the D is unclear. The V and J ends lost 4 bases and 4 bases respectively, with 7 bases between them. Germline V lookup: CDR1 SNHLY, CDR2 FYNNEI. CDR3 length: 12 amino acids. The CDR3 here is CASSGTGYGYTF. Here the CDR3 DNA reads TGTGCCAGCAGTGGGACTGGCTATGGCTACACCTTC.

The CDR3 reads CASSLGSGPHTDTQYF. The CDR3 nucleotides are TGCGCCAGCAGCTTGGGGTCAGGGCCCCACACAGATACGCAGTATTTT. The chain has TRBV5-1 and TRBJ2-3; D may be TRBD1 (5 bases). The V gene lost 0 bases and the J gene lost 2 bases, with 13 bases spanning the gap. The CDR3 consists of 16 residues. Germline-derived CDR1 and CDR2 are SGHRS and YFSETQ. Full variable domain (missing parts from reference TRBV5-1 and TRBJ2-3): KAGVTQTPRYLIKTRGQQVTLSCSPISGHRSVSWYQQTPGQGLQFLFEYFSETQRNKGNFPGRFSGRQFSNSRSEMNVSTLELGDSALYLCASSLGSGPHTDTQYFGPGTRLTVL.

The chain carries TRBV5-1 and TRBJ2-7; the D is unclear. V lost 3 bases to trimming and J lost 3 bases, with 10 bases between them. CDR3 length equals 13 residues. Looked up from germline, CDR1 is SGHRS and CDR2 is YFSETQ. The CDR3 DNA reads as TGCGCCAGCAGCTCCAACACCGACTACGAGCAGTACTTC. Residues: CASSSNTDYEQYF.

This chain links TRBV30 with TRBJ1-3; D unclear. This CDR3 spans 14 amino acids. Germline V CDR1 and CDR2: GTSNPN, SVGIG (reference sequence). V lost 3 bases and J 0 bases, leaving 9 bases between the germline ends. The CDR3 spells CAWRRDRSGNTIYF. CDR3 DNA: TGTGCCTGGAGGAGGGATCGCTCTGGAAACACCATATATTTT. Combining the CDR3 with reference TRBV30 and TRBJ1-3 gives the whole variable domain SQTIHQWPATLVQPVGSPLSLECTVEGTSNPNLYWYRQAAGRGLQLLFYSVGIGQISSEVPQNLSASRPQDRQFILSSKKLLLSDSGFYLCAWRRDRSGNTIYFGEGSWLTVV.

This clone was seen a few times. This chain connects TRBV18 to TRBJ1-5; D not certain. V was cut by 2 bases and J by 0 bases, with 8 bases left in between. The CDR3 is 15 residues long. CDR1 is KGHSH, CDR2 LQKENI, per germline. The CDR3 reads CASSPAVNSNQPQHF. Written as DNA, the CDR3 is TGTGCCAGCTCACCAGCGGTTAATAGCAATCAGCCCCAGCATTTT.

This clone appeared a few times. The V and J genes are TRBV5-1 and TRBJ2-1; TRBD1 matches at 8 bases. Germline values: CDR1 SGHRS, CDR2 YFSETQ. The V and J ends lost 2 bases and 9 bases, in that order; junction bases with no gene match: 22. The CDR3 spans 19 residues. The CDR3 DNA is TGCGCCAGCAGCTTCACCGGGGATTTTCTTGGACAGGGAAAGAGTGAGCAGTTCTTC. Protein product: CASSFTGDFLGQGKSEQFF. The full variable domain, rest sourced from reference TRBV5-1 and TRBJ2-1, is KAGVTQTPRYLIKTRGQQVTLSCSPISGHRSVSWYQQTPGQGLQFLFEYFSETQRNKGNFPGRFSGRQFSNSRSEMNVSTLELGDSALYLCASSFTGDFLGQGKSEQFFGPGTRLTVL.

The chain links TRBV5-1 to TRBJ2-3, with D possibly being TRBD2 (5 bases). The V gene's germline CDR1 is SGHRS and CDR2 YFSETQ. Trimming removed 4 bases from V and 2 bases from J, with 8 bases in between. This CDR3 is built from 13 residues. The CDR3 DNA follows: TGCGCCAGCAGCCCGGGGTCCACAGATACGCAGTATTTT. This translates into CASSPGSTDTQYF.

The chain couples TRBV10-3 to TRBJ1-1; D uncertain. V lost 0 bases and J lost 2, with 10 bases in between. This CDR3 comprises 15 residues. Per germline, CDR1 ENHRY and CDR2 SYGVKD. CDR3 nucleotide sequence: TGTGCCATCAGTGAGTCGGCAGGCTATAACACTGAAGCTTTCTTT. Residues: CAISESAGYNTEAFF.

The rearrangement links TRBV15 to TRBJ1-4, with 8 bases that match TRBD1. The CDR3 is 17 residues long. Germline V lookup: CDR1 LNHNV, CDR2 YYDKDF (reference sequence). J gave up 8 bases and V 0 bases, and 11 bases lay outside the gene matches. The CDR3 here is CATSRDHGQGAWEKLFF. CDR3 bases: TGTGCCACCAGCAGAGATCATGGACAGGGTGCTTGGGAAAAACTGTTTTTT. The full variable domain, rest sourced from reference TRBV15 and TRBJ1-4, is DAMVIQNPRYQVTQFGKPVTLSCSQTLNHNVMYWYQQKSSQAPKLLFHYYDKDFNNEADTPDNFQSRRPNTSFCFLDIRSPGLGDTAMYLCATSRDHGQGAWEKLFFGSGTQLSVL.

The CDR3 spells CAWRYRRETQYF. The DNA of the CDR3 is TGTGCCTGGAGATACAGACGAGAGACCCAGTACTTC. The V gene is TRBV30, the J gene TRBJ2-5; D remains unclear. The CDR3 length is 12 residues. Trimming pared 3 bases from V and 4 bases from J, leaving 9 bases between. The germline CDR1 and CDR2 sequences are GTSNPN and SVGIG (reference sequence).

This clone was found once. This chain links TRBV5-6 with TRBJ2-6; 9 nucleotides line up with TRBD1. The CDR3 covers 18 residues. V lost 4 bases to trimming and J lost 0 bases; unmatched junction nucleotides: 8. CDR1 is SGHDT and CDR2 is YYEEEE in the germline V gene. DNA for the CDR3: TGTGCCAGCAGCCCGCTAGGGACAGGGCACTCTGGGGCCAACGTCCTGACTTTC. Amino acids: CASSPLGTGHSGANVLTF.

V gene TRBV5-5 combines with J gene TRBJ2-5; 7 bases map to TRBD2. CDR3 length: 15 amino acids. Germline V gene data show CDR1 as SGHKS and CDR2 as YYEKEE (reference sequence). J was trimmed by 4 bases and V by 3 bases; bases with no gene match: 9. Here the CDR3 DNA reads TGTGCCAGCAGCTGGGGACTACCATCCACAGAGACCCAGTACTTC. Protein: CASSWGLPSTETQYF.

The chain combines TRBV28 with TRBJ2-1; no clear D. This CDR3 region has 13 residues. Trimming cost V 7 bases and J 5 bases, with 12 bases left between them. Germline V CDR1 and CDR2: MDHEN, SYDVKM. The CDR3 DNA sequence: TGTGCCAGCACAAGGAGTGAGGACAATGAGCAGTTCTTC. As protein: CASTRSEDNEQFF.